This T cell receptor (beta chain) was found in a study of T cells in Graves' hyperthyroidism and ophthalmopathy. Study conclusions and caveats: Expanded thyroid clonotypes (above 0.001) were mostly also found in blood.

Amplification yielded TCR beta CDR3 regions, with RNA transcripts as the source. HTBI primers were the set used in a first-round RT-PCR of the TCR CDR3. TCRdb re-derived calls from the multiplex PCR reads in MiXCR, one entry per CDR3 protein. The sample shows 600,000 to 700,000 distinct CDR3 sequences, less than 45% of them seen only once. Concerning this clonotype: The antigen remains undetermined.

There are 13 residues in the CDR3. The germline V gene encodes CDR1 SGDLS and CDR2 YYNGEE. Researchers barred patients who had uncontrolled infection, other autoimmune disease, pregnancy or lactation. Used for diagnoses were clinical symptoms, serum thyroxine and TRAb, thyroid ultrasound and orbital computed tomography. The chain is built from TRBV9 and TRBJ1-1; the D is unclear. Sample: peripheral blood or thyroid tissue (not recorded which). The clonotype comes from an adult man with Graves' disease, either hyperthyroidism or ophthalmopathy (not recorded which). CDR3 loop: CARDLRAEFEAFF. The CDR3 nucleotides read TGTGCTAGAGACCTTAGGGCGGAGTTTGAAGCTTTCTTT. The full variable domain, completed using reference TRBV9 and TRBJ1-1, is DSGVTQTPKHLITATGQRVTLRCSPRSGDLSVYWYQQSLDQGLQFLIQYYNGEERAKGNILERFSAQQFPDLHSELNLSSLELGDSALYFCARDLRAEFEAFFGQGTRLTVV.